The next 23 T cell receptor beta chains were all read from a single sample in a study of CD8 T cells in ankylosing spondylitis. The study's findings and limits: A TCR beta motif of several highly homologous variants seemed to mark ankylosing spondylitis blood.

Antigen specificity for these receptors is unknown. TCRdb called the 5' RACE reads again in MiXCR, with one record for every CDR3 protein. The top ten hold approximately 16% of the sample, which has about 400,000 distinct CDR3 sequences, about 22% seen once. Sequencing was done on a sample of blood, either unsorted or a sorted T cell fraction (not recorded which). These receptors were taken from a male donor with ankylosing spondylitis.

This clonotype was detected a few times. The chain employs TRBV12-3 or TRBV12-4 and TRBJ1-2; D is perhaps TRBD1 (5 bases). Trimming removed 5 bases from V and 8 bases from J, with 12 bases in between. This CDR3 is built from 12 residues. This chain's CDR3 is CASSRDDRGYTF. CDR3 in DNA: TGTGCCAGCAGTAGGGACGACCGAGGCTACACCTTC.

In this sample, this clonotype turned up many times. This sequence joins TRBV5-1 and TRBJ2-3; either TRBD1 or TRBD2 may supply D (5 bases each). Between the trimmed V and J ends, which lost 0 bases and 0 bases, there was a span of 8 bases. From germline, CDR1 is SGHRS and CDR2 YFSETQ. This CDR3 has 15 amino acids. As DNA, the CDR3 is TGCGCCAGCAGCTTGGTGGGGGACAGCACAGATACGCAGTATTTT. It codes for CASSLVGDSTDTQYF.

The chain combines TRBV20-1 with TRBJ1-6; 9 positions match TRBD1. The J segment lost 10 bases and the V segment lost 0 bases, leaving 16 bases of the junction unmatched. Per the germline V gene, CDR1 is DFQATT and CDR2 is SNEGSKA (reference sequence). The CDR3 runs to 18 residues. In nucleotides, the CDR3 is TGCAGTGCTAGAGATATAGGGGACAGGGTGAATTTAGGATCACCCCTCCACTTT. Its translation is CSARDIGDRVNLGSPLHF.

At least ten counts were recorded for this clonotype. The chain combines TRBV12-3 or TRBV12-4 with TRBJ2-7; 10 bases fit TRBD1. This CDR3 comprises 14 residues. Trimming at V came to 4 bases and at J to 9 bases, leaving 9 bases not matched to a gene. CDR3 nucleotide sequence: TGTGCCAGCAGTTCATCCCCGGGACAGGGGCGGCAGTACTTC. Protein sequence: CASSSSPGQGRQYF.

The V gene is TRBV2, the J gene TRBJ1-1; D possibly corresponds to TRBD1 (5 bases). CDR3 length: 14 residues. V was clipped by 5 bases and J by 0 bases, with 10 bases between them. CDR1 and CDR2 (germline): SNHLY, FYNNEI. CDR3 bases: TGTGCCAGCAGTAGCGGGACGATGAACACTGAAGCTTTCTTT. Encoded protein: CASSSGTMNTEAFF.

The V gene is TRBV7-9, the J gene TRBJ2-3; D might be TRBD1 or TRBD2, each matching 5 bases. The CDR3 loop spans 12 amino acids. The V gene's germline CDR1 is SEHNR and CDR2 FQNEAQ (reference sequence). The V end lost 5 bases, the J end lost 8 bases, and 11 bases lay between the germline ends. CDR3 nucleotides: TGTGCCAGCAGCCGGGACCCGGGTACGCAGTATTTT. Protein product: CASSRDPGTQYF.

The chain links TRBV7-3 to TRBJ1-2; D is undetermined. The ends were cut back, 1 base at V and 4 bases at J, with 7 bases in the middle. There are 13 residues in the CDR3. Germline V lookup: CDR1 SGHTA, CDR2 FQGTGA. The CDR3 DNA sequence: TGTGCCAGCAGCTTAAGCTACGGCTATGGCTACACCTTC. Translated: CASSLSYGYGYTF. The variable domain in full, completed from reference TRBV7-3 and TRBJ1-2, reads GAGVSQTPSNKVTEKGKYVELRCDPISGHTALYWYRQSLGQGPEFLIYFQGTGAADDSGLPNDRFFAVRPEGSVSTLKIQRTERGDSAVYLCASSLSYGYGYTFGSGTRLTVV.

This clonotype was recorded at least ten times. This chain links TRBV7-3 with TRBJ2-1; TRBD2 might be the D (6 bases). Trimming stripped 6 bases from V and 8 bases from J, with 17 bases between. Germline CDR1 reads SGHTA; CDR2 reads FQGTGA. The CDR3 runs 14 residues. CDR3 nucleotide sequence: TGTGCCAGCAGTTACGGTACTAGCTTAGATGAGCAGTTCTTC. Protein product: CASSYGTSLDEQFF.

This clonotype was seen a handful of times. The CDR3 loop reads CASSMTSGRFNEQFF. CDR3 bases: TGCGCCAGCAGCATGACTAGCGGGAGGTTCAATGAGCAGTTCTTC. The chain carries TRBV5-1 and TRBJ2-1, with TRBD2 identical over 13 bases. The CDR3 has 15 residues. V was clipped by 4 bases and J by 6 bases; unmatched bases: 4. CDR1 SGHRS and CDR2 YFSETQ come from the germline V gene.

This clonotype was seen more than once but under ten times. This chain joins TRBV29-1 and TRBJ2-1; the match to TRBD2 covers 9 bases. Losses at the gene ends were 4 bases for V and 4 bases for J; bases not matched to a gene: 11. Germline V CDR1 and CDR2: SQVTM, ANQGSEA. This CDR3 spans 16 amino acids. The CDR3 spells CSVGRTAGGTYNEQFF. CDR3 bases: TGCAGCGTTGGTCGGACAGCGGGAGGTACATACAATGAGCAGTTCTTC.

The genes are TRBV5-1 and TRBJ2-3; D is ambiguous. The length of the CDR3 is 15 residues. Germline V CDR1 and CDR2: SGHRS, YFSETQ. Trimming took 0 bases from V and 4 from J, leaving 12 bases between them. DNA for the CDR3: TGCGCCAGCAGCTTGGCCAGGAATCGGGCAGATACGCAGTATTTT. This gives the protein CASSLARNRADTQYF.

The CDR3 nucleotides are TGCAGTGCTAGAGATCCTTGGGGCAGCAATCAGCCCCAGCATTTT. This sequence encodes CSARDPWGSNQPQHF. The chain recombines TRBV20-1 with TRBJ1-5, with D possibly TRBD1 on 5 matching bases. Germline V CDR1 and CDR2: DFQATT, SNEGSKA (reference sequence). The CDR3 length is 15 residues. Trimming removed 0 bases from V and 1 base from J, with 10 bases in between.

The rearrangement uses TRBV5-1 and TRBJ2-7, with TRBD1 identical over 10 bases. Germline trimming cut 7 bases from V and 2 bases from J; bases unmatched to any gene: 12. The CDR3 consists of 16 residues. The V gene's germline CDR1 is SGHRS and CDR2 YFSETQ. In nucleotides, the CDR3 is TGCGCCAGCCGCTCCTCCGGGACAGGGGCGACCTACGAGCAGTACTTC. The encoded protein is CASRSSGTGATYEQYF.

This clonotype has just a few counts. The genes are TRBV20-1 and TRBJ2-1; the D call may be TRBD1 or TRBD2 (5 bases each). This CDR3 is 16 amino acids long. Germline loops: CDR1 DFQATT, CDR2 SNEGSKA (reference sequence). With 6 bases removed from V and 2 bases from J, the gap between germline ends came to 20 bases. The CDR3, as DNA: TGCAGTGCACCCCTAAGGGCCGGGGCCGCCTACAATGAGCAGTTCTTC. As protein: CSAPLRAGAAYNEQFF.

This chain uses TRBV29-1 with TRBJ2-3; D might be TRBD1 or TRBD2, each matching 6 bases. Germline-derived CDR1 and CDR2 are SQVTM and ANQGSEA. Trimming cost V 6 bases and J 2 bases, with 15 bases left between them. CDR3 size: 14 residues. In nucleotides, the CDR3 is TGCAGCGTCGGGTGGCGGGGACACACAGATACGCAGTATTTT. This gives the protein CSVGWRGHTDTQYF.

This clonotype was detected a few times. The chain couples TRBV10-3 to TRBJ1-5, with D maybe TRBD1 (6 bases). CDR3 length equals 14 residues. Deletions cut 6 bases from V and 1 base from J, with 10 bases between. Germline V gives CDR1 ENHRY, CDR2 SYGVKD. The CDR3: CAIRRQVSNQPQHF. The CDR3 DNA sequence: TGTGCCATCAGGCGACAGGTGAGCAATCAGCCCCAGCATTTT.

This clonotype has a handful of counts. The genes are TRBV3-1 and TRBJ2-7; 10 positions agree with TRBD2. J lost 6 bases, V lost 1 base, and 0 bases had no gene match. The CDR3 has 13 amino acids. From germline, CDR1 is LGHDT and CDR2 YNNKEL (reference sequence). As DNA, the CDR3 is TGTGCCAGCAGCCAAGGACTAGCGGGCGAGCAGTACTTC. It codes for CASSQGLAGEQYF.

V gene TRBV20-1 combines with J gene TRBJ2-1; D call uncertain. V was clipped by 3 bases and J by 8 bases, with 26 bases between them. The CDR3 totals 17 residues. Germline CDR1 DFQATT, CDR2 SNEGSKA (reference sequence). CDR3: CSARRGQAFIRNYEQFF. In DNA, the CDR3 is TGCAGTGCTAGGAGAGGTCAGGCGTTTATCAGGAATTATGAGCAGTTCTTC.

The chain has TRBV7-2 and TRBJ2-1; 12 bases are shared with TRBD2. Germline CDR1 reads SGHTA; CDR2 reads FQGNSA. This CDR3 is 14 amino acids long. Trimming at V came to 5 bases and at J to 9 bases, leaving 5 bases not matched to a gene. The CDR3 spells CASSALAGGLEQFF. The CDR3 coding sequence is TGTGCCAGCAGCGCGCTAGCGGGAGGGCTTGAGCAGTTCTTC.

For the CDR3, the DNA is TGTGCCAGCACCAAGCCCCTCGGGACAGGGCCCAACGAGCAGTACTTC. Amino acids: CASTKPLGTGPNEQYF. The chain couples TRBV6-2 or TRBV6-3 to TRBJ2-7, with 9 nucleotides matching TRBD1. The germline CDR1 and CDR2 sequences are MNHEY and SVGEGT. The CDR3 runs 16 residues. The V segment lost 7 bases and the J segment 5 bases; nucleotides outside the gene matches: 15.

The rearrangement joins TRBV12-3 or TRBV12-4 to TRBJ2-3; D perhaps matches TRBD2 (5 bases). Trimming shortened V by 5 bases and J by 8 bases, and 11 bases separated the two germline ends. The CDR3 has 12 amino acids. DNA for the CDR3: TGTGCCAGCAGTCCCCCCCGGGGTACGCAGTATTTT. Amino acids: CASSPPRGTQYF.

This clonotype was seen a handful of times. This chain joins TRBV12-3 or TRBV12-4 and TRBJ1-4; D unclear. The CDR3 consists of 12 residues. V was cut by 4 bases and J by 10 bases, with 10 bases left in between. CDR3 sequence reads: CASSSPGGKLFF. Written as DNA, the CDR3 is TGTGCCAGCAGTTCCCCCGGTGGAAAACTGTTTTTT.

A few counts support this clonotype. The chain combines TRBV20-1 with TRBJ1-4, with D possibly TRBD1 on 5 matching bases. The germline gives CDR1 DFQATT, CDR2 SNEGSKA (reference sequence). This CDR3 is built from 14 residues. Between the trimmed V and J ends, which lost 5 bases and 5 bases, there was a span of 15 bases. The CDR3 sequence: CSASDSLWNEKLFF. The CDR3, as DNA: TGCAGTGCTTCCGACAGTCTATGGAATGAAAAACTGTTTTTT.